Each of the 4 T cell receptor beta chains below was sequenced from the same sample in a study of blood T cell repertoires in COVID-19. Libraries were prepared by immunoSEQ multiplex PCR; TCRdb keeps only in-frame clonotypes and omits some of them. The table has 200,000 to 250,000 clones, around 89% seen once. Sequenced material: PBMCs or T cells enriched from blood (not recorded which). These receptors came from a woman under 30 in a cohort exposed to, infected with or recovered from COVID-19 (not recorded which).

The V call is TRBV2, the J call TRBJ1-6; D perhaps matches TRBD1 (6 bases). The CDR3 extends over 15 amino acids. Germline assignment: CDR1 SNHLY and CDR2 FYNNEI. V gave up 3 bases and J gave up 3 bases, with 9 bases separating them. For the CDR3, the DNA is TGTGCCAGCAGTGAGGGGGCTGGCTATAATTCACCCCTCCACTTT. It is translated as CASSEGAGYNSPLHF.

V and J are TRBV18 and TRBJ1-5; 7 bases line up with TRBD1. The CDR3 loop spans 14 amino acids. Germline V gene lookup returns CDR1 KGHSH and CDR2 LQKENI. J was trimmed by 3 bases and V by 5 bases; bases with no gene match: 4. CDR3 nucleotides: TGTGCCAGCTCAACAGGGGTTAACAATCAGCCCCAGCATTTT. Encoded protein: CASSTGVNNQPQHF.

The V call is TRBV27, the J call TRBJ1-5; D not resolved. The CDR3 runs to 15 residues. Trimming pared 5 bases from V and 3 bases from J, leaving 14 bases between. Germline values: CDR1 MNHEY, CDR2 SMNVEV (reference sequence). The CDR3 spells CASSPGAVPNQPQHF. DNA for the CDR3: TGTGCCAGCAGTCCCGGAGCAGTCCCCAATCAGCCCCAGCATTTT.

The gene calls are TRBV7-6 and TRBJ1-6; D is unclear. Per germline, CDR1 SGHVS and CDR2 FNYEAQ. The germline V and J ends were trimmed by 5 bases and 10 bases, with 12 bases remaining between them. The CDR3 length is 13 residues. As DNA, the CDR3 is TGTGCCAGCAGCGACACCCTATACTCACCCCTCCACTTT. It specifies CASSDTLYSPLHF. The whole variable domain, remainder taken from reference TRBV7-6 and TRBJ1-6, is GAGVSQSPRYKVTKRGQDVALRCDPISGHVSLYWYRQALGQGPEFLTYFNYEAQQDKSGLPNDRFSAERPEGSISTLTIQRTEQRDSAMYRCASSDTLYSPLHFGNGTRLTVT.